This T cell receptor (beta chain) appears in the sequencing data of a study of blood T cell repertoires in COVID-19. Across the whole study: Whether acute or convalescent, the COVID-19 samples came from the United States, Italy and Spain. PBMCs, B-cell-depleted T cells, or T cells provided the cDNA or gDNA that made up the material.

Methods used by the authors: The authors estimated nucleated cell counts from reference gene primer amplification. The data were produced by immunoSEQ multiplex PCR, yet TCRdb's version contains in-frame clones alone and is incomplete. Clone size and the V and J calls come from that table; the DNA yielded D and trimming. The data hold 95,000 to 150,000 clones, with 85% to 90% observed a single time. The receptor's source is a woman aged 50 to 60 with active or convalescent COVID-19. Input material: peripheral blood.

The CDR3 loop is CSAEINEKLFF. CDR3 DNA sequence: TGCAGTGCCGAGATAAATGAAAAACTGTTTTTT. The genes are TRBV20-1 and TRBJ1-4; D unresolved. Germline V lookup: CDR1 DFQATT, CDR2 SNEGSKA (reference sequence). CDR3 length equals 11 residues. Trimming pared 6 bases from V and 5 bases from J, leaving 7 bases between.